These 5 T cell receptor beta chains originate from one sample sequenced in a study of technical replicates of blood from a few donors. Produced via immunoSEQ multiplex PCR; TCRdb's table is partial and in-frame only. The sample carries approximately 70,000 clones, around nine tenths recorded once. The source material was T cells isolated from PBMCs. The receptors derive from a human donor in good health.

V usage is TRBV11-2 and J usage is TRBJ1-2; a possible D gene is TRBD1 (6 bases). Between the trimmed V and J ends, which lost 5 bases and 3 bases, there was a span of 13 bases. CDR1 is SGHAT, CDR2 FQNNGV, per germline. This CDR3 is built from 14 residues. Here the CDR3 DNA reads TGTGCCAGCAGCGTCTTAGGGGGGGACTATGGCTACACCTTC. It is translated as CASSVLGGDYGYTF.

The V gene is TRBV19, the J gene TRBJ1-2; 7 positions agree with TRBD1. The ends lost 7 bases at V and 8 bases at J; junction bases unmatched: 10. The CDR3 is made up of 13 amino acids. Germline assignment: CDR1 LNHDA and CDR2 SQIVND (reference sequence). CDR3 DNA: TGTGCCAGTATGGAACAGGGGCGGGAAGGCTACACCTTC. Translating gives CASMEQGREGYTF.

This clone was seen a single time. This chain joins TRBV30 and TRBJ2-2; possibly TRBD1 for D (5 bases). Germline loops: CDR1 GTSNPN, CDR2 SVGIG (reference sequence). Trimming took off 1 base at V and 0 bases at J, with 12 bases between the two ends. CDR3 length: 16 amino acids. CDR3 loop: CAWSGRRVSNTGELFF. The DNA for the CDR3 is TGTGCCTGGAGTGGGCGCAGGGTCTCGAACACCGGGGAGCTGTTTTTT.

This chain uses TRBV11-2 with TRBJ1-4, with D possibly being TRBD1 (6 bases). Trimming removed 5 bases from V and 6 bases from J, with 19 bases in between. This CDR3 spans 16 amino acids. Germline CDR1 and CDR2: SGHAT and FQNNGV. The CDR3 here is CASSPTPGEPDEKLFF. The CDR3 DNA reads TGTGCCAGCAGCCCTACCCCAGGGGAGCCCGATGAAAAACTGTTTTTT.

V gene TRBV5-4 combines with J gene TRBJ1-1, with 11 positions matching TRBD1. V was clipped by 5 bases and J by 7 bases; unmatched bases: 7. This CDR3 has 14 amino acids. CDR1 is SGHNT, CDR2 YYREEE, per germline (reference sequence). The CDR3 here is CASSPRTGGFEAFF. For the CDR3, the DNA is TGTGCCAGCAGTCCTAGGACAGGGGGCTTTGAAGCTTTCTTT.